Each of the 14 T cell receptor beta chains below was sequenced from the same sample in a study of T cell responses to AZD1222 COVID-19 vaccine. Generated by immunoSEQ multiplex PCR, the TCRdb table keeps only in-frame clones and is missing some. The sample contains 140,000 to 150,000 clones, approximately 92% of which appear only once. The input for sequencing was peripheral blood, taken 28 days after the second AZD1222 dose. The source of these receptors is an adult who received the AZD1222 COVID-19 vaccine.

The chain couples TRBV13 to TRBJ2-3; no clear D. Germline values: CDR1 PRHDT, CDR2 FYEKMQ (reference sequence). The CDR3 sequence is 13 residues long. Trimming left V 5 bases short and J 4 bases short, with 10 bases between. The CDR3 sequence: CASSPPEPDTQYF. CDR3 DNA: TGTGCCAGCAGCCCCCCCGAACCAGATACGCAGTATTTT. The entire variable domain, with the rest obtained from reference TRBV13 and TRBJ2-3, is as follows: AAGVIQSPRHLIKEKRETATLKCYPIPRHDTVYWYQQGPGQDPQFLISFYEKMQSDKGSIPDRFSAQQFSDYHSELNMSSLELGDSALYFCASSPPEPDTQYFGPGTRLTVL.

The chain couples TRBV7-2 to TRBJ2-7; TRBD2 might be the D (6 bases). CDR1 is SGHTA, CDR2 FQGNSA, per germline. V was pared by 3 bases and J by 3 bases, with 15 bases between. The CDR3 extends over 15 amino acids. In DNA form, the CDR3 reads TGTGCCAGCAGCTTTAGCATGACTAGGAACTACGAGCAGTACTTC. It specifies CASSFSMTRNYEQYF.

This rearrangement joins TRBV28 to TRBJ2-7, with 10 bases matching TRBD2. The germline V gene has CDR1 MDHEN and CDR2 SYDVKM. V lost 3 bases and J lost 6; bases outside the gene matches: 11. The CDR3 has 16 residues. This CDR3 reads CASSLPVLAGVSEQYF. The CDR3 bases are TGTGCCAGCAGTTTGCCGGTGCTAGCGGGAGTCTCCGAGCAGTACTTC.

V usage is TRBV18 and J usage is TRBJ2-7, with D hard to call. CDR1 is KGHSH, CDR2 LQKENI, per germline. This CDR3 has 12 amino acids. With 5 bases removed from V and 3 bases from J, the gap between germline ends came to 8 bases. DNA for the CDR3: TGTGCCAGCTCAAAGGCCGACTACGAGCAGTACTTC. Residues: CASSKADYEQYF.

The chain is built from TRBV7-2 and TRBJ2-2; the D gene is possibly TRBD2 (5 bases). Trimming left V 1 base short and J 7 bases short, with 13 bases between. CDR3 size: 15 residues. The germline V gene has CDR1 SGHTA and CDR2 FQGNSA. The CDR3 nucleotides read TGTGCCAGCAGCTTAGTAGCCAGCGCGGGCGGGGAGCTGTTTTTT. Amino acids: CASSLVASAGGELFF.

This clone has a handful of counts. V usage is TRBV5-1 and J usage is TRBJ2-1; D is possibly TRBD1 (6 bases). Germline-derived CDR1 and CDR2 are SGHRS and YFSETQ. Trimming shortened V by 2 bases and J by 0 bases, and 9 bases separated the two germline ends. This CDR3 contains 15 residues. The CDR3 DNA is TGCGCCAGCAGCTTACAGGGTAGCTCCTACAATGAGCAGTTCTTC. Protein product: CASSLQGSSYNEQFF.

The genes are TRBV10-3 and TRBJ1-1, with D perhaps matching TRBD1 (6 bases). V lost 7 bases to trimming and J lost 1 base, with 10 bases between them. Germline CDR1 is ENHRY and CDR2 is SYGVKD. This CDR3 comprises 13 residues. The DNA for the CDR3 is TGTGCCATCACGGCAGGGGAGAACACTGAAGCTTTCTTT. Its translation is CAITAGENTEAFF.

This chain joins TRBV20-1 and TRBJ1-5; tentatively, D is TRBD1 (5 bases). This CDR3 has 14 residues. V was trimmed by 3 bases and J by 5 bases, leaving 14 bases between them. The V gene's germline CDR1 is DFQATT and CDR2 SNEGSKA (reference sequence). The CDR3 is CSASWAPGDQPQHF. CDR3 sequence (DNA): TGCAGTGCTAGTTGGGCCCCGGGGGATCAGCCCCAGCATTTT.

The rearrangement joins TRBV6-1 to TRBJ2-5, with D perhaps TRBD1 or TRBD2 (5 bases each). The CDR3 has 16 residues. Germline CDR1 reads MNHNS; CDR2 reads SASEGT. Trimming took 2 bases from V and 5 from J, leaving 18 bases between them. CDR3 residues: CASSEPGRLRKETQYF. CDR3 coding DNA: TGTGCCAGCAGTGAACCGGGACGCCTTAGGAAGGAGACCCAGTACTTC.

In the case of this clone: The sample has other DNA sequences that encode this CDR3 too. The chain uses TRBV18 and TRBJ1-5; D not certain. The CDR3 loop spans 13 amino acids. The germline V gene has CDR1 KGHSH and CDR2 LQKENI. V lost 2 bases and J lost 5, with 7 bases in between. CDR3 DNA sequence: TGTGCCAGCTCACCAGGCAGAGATCAGCCCCAGCATTTT. Translating gives CASSPGRDQPQHF.

CDR3 sequence reads: CASSSGHTGGSYEQYF. CDR3 coding DNA: TGCGCCAGCAGCTCCGGACATACAGGGGGCAGCTACGAGCAGTACTTC. V and J are TRBV5-1 and TRBJ2-7, with 9 bases aligning to TRBD1. V lost 3 bases and J lost 3; bases outside the gene matches: 10. Germline assignment: CDR1 SGHRS and CDR2 YFSETQ. The CDR3 loop spans 16 amino acids.

The chain uses TRBV5-1 and TRBJ1-2; 9 bases fit TRBD1. CDR1 is SGHRS and CDR2 is YFSETQ in the germline V gene. Trimming at V came to 6 bases and at J to 6 bases, leaving 6 bases not matched to a gene. The CDR3 runs 13 residues. The CDR3 bases are TGCGCCAGCAACCCGGGACAGGGCAATGGCTACACCTTC. This gives the protein CASNPGQGNGYTF.

This chain uses TRBV29-1 with TRBJ2-7; D is perhaps TRBD1 or TRBD2 (6 bases each). This CDR3 contains 17 residues. The ends were cut back, 1 base at V and 0 bases at J, with 19 bases in the middle. Germline V gene data show CDR1 as SQVTM and CDR2 as ANQGSEA. CDR3 DNA sequence: TGCAGCGTTGAAGGCTATTCAGGGGAGGCGAGCTCCTACGAGCAGTACTTC. Translating it yields CSVEGYSGEASSYEQYF.

V is TRBV4-1 and J is TRBJ1-2; 9 bases line up with TRBD1. The CDR3 is 15 residues long. The trim removed 1 base at V and 6 bases at J, leaving 6 bases unmatched. Germline CDR1 and CDR2: MGHRA and YSYEKL. The CDR3 nucleotides read TGCGCCAGCAGCCAAGCGACAGGGGGAGGGGATGGCTACACCTTC. This codes for CASSQATGGGDGYTF.